The clone carrying this T cell receptor (beta chain) occurred a few times. This specimen comes from a study of blood T cell repertoires in COVID-19. Study context: The analysed material was cDNA or gDNA that came from T cells, B-cell-depleted T cells, or PBMCs.

Germline V gives CDR1 SEHNR, CDR2 FQNEAQ (reference sequence). J lost 4 bases, V lost 5 bases, and 11 bases had no gene match. This CDR3 spans 15 amino acids. Repertoires were generated with immunoSEQ multiplex PCR, while TCRdb's copy carries only in-frame clones and drops some. The sample contains 130,000 to 150,000 clones, about 87% of which appear only once. Participant-reported clinical history was the basis for cohort assignment. What the recovered Cohort 3 donors had was two negative PCRs, clearance, or symptom resolution. The sample comprised PBMCs or T cells enriched from blood (not recorded which). The V and J genes are TRBV7-9 and TRBJ2-7, with 7 bases fitting TRBD1. The TCR originated in a man in his 60s who had recovered from COVID-19. The CDR3 nucleotides are TGTGCCAGCAGCGGGGCCGGGACAGTAGGGTACGAGCAGTACTTC. It yields the protein CASSGAGTVGYEQYF. The whole variable domain, filled in from reference TRBV7-9 and TRBJ2-7, reads DTGVSQNPRHKITKRGQNVTFRCDPISEHNRLYWYRQTLGQGPEFLTYFQNEAQLEKSRLLSDRFSAERPKGSFSTLEIQRTEQGDSAMYLCASSGAGTVGYEQYFGPGTRLTVT.